Reported below is one TCR beta chain. Its antigen remains unidentified. The data stem from a study of beta chain features in type 1 diabetes. Germline V gene lookup returns CDR1 MNHEY and CDR2 SVGAGI. The junction had 12 bases not matched to a gene; V was cut back by 5 bases and J by 5 bases. The CDR3 loop spans 15 amino acids. Study-level findings and limits: A pattern of fewer insertions and more deletions at VDJ junctions was seen in type 1 diabetes patients.

Every isolated RNA sample was fully reverse transcribed, so sequencing captured expressed TCRB transcripts. The repertoire was sequenced with immunoSEQ multiplex PCR; TCRdb's copy has only in-frame clones and lacks some. The data contain around 340,000 clones, roughly 8% of them singletons. Sequenced material: central memory CD4+ T cells from blood. The V gene is TRBV6-5, the J gene TRBJ2-7, with 7 bases fitting TRBD1. This clonotype originated in a woman younger than 35 in good health. As DNA, the CDR3 is TGTGCCAGCAGTCGATACCTCGACAGGGTCGACGAGCAGTACTTC. Amino acid sequence: CASSRYLDRVDEQYF.